What follows are 6 T cell receptor beta chains derived from one specimen sequenced in a study of blood T cell repertoires in COVID-19. Repertoires were generated with immunoSEQ multiplex PCR, while TCRdb's copy carries only in-frame clones and drops some. Of tens of thousands of clones in the sample, roughly 90% were seen once. The specimen was peripheral blood. These receptors all stem from a man aged 45 to 65 with active or convalescent COVID-19.

In this sample, this clone turned up once. The chain couples TRBV28 to TRBJ1-1, with D tentatively TRBD1 (6 bases). Between the trimmed V and J ends, which lost 6 bases and 1 base, there was a span of 18 bases. The CDR3 totals 16 residues. Germline-derived CDR1 and CDR2 are MDHEN and SYDVKM. The CDR3 loop reads CASRPPGEAANTEAFF. CDR3 sequence (DNA): TGTGCCAGCAGACCTCCAGGGGAAGCGGCGAACACTGAAGCTTTCTTT.

This CDR3 reads CAWGDTQPHSNQPQHF. DNA of the CDR3: TGTGCCTGGGGGGACACACAGCCACATAGCAATCAGCCCCAGCATTTT. V gene TRBV30 combines with J gene TRBJ1-5; D may be TRBD1 (6 bases). This CDR3 contains 16 residues. Per germline, CDR1 GTSNPN and CDR2 SVGIG (reference sequence). V was clipped by 5 bases and J by 0 bases, with 17 bases between them.

The chain combines TRBV19 with TRBJ1-4; 9 nucleotides agree with TRBD1. CDR3 length: 20 amino acids. Germline V gives CDR1 LNHDA, CDR2 SQIVND (reference sequence). The V and J ends lost 7 bases and 1 base, in that order; junction bases with no gene match: 19. The CDR3, as DNA: TGTGCCAGTACCCAAACAGGGGGCGGGTGGTCTTCCGGAACTAATGAAAAACTGTTTTTT. This gives the protein CASTQTGGGWSSGTNEKLFF. Variable domain in full (rest from reference TRBV19 and TRBJ1-4): DGGITQSPKYLFRKEGQNVTLSCEQNLNHDAMYWYRQDPGQGLRLIYYSQIVNDFQKGDIAEGYSVSREKKESFPLTVTSAQKNPTAFYLCASTQTGGGWSSGTNEKLFFGSGTQLSVL.

J is TRBJ2-5 and V is TRBV3-1 (or the pseudogene TRBV3-2); D ambiguous. Germline V gene sequence: CDR1 LGHDT, CDR2 YNNKEL (reference sequence). The V end lost 1 base, the J end lost 5 bases, and 5 bases lay between the germline ends. The CDR3 runs to 12 residues. The CDR3 reads CASSQGQETQYF. The CDR3 DNA reads as TGTGCCAGCAGCCAAGGGCAGGAGACCCAGTACTTC.

The rearrangement joins TRBV4-3 to TRBJ2-3; 8 bases match TRBD2. Germline CDR1 and CDR2: LGHNA and YSLEER. V dropped 3 bases and J dropped 6; count of bases not matched to a gene: 5. The CDR3 totals 14 residues. CDR3 DNA sequence: TGCGCCAGCAGCCAGACCGGGGGGGACGATACGCAGTATTTT. Encoded protein: CASSQTGGDDTQYF.

The chain joins TRBV19 to TRBJ2-1; 9 bases are shared with TRBD1. This CDR3 has 14 amino acids. J gave up 6 bases and V 5 bases, and 5 bases lay outside the gene matches. CDR1 and CDR2 from the germline V gene are LNHDA and SQIVND (reference sequence). CDR3 sequence reads: CASSRPQGANEQFF. The CDR3 DNA reads TGTGCCAGTAGTCGGCCACAGGGGGCCAATGAGCAGTTCTTC. Full variable domain (rest looked up from reference TRBV19 and TRBJ2-1): DGGITQSPKYLFRKEGQNVTLSCEQNLNHDAMYWYRQDPGQGLRLIYYSQIVNDFQKGDIAEGYSVSREKKESFPLTVTSAQKNPTAFYLCASSRPQGANEQFFGPGTRLTVL.